The 23 T cell receptor beta chains reported below all come from one sample, sequenced in a study of control samples from healthy donors and cancer patients. The table came from immunoSEQ multiplex PCR; TCRdb's copy has only in-frame clones and leaves some out. The sample lists around 160,000 clones, 90% to 95% occurring once. The specimen was blood. These receptors all come from a man aged 18 to 30 in good health.

The chain links TRBV28 to TRBJ2-7; D gene uncertain. Germline lookup yields CDR1 MDHEN and CDR2 SYDVKM. The CDR3 has 14 residues. The V and J ends lost 3 bases and 5 bases respectively, with 14 bases between them. The CDR3 loop is CASSLDPTWDEQYF. CDR3 nucleotide sequence: TGTGCCAGCAGTTTGGATCCCACCTGGGACGAGCAGTACTTC. The full variable domain, in which reference TRBV28 and TRBJ2-7 provide the parts outside the CDR3, is DVKVTQSSRYLVKRTGEKVFLECVQDMDHENMFWYRQDPGLGLRLIYFSYDVKMKEKGDIPEGYSVSREKKERFSLILESASTNQTSMYLCASSLDPTWDEQYFGPGTRLTVT.

The V call is TRBV4-1, the J call TRBJ1-3; TRBD1 aligns across 8 bases. Trimming took 0 bases from V and 2 from J; bases not matched to a gene: 6. The CDR3 has 17 amino acids. Germline V CDR1 and CDR2: MGHRA, YSYEKL. The CDR3 DNA follows: TGCGCCAGCAGCCAAGATTTAGGACAGGGTGCTGGAAACACCATATATTTT. Translated: CASSQDLGQGAGNTIYF.

CDR3 in amino acids: CASSLAGRPYEQYF. The CDR3 DNA reads as TGTGCCAGCAGCTTAGCGGGGCGGCCCTACGAGCAGTACTTC. V is TRBV7-9 and J is TRBJ2-7, with D maybe TRBD1 (5 bases). The CDR3 has 14 residues. The ends were cut back, 0 bases at V and 2 bases at J, with 8 bases in the middle. Germline CDR1 SEHNR, CDR2 FQNEAQ (reference sequence).

The table lists this clone with a count of one. The V call is TRBV6-5, the J call TRBJ1-6; D unresolved. CDR1 and CDR2 from the germline V gene are MNHEY and SVGAGI. The CDR3 extends over 16 amino acids. Trimming stripped 4 bases from V and 6 bases from J, with 16 bases between. CDR3 region: CASSSPAGVVNSPLHF. Here the CDR3 DNA reads TGTGCCAGCAGTTCGCCCGCGGGAGTGGTTAATTCACCCCTCCACTTT.

The chain has TRBV7-9 and TRBJ2-7; 11 positions agree with TRBD2. V gave up 5 bases and J gave up 6 bases; unmatched junction bases: 12. The CDR3 has 16 amino acids. Germline V gene sequence: CDR1 SEHNR, CDR2 FQNEAQ (reference sequence). The CDR3 DNA reads as TGTGCCAGCAGCCTTGATACTAGCGGGAGACGAAGCGAGCAGTACTTC. Translation gives CASSLDTSGRRSEQYF.

In its sample, this clone was seen once. V is TRBV4-1 and J is TRBJ2-1, with D unclear. This CDR3 has 14 residues. Germline CDR1 MGHRA, CDR2 YSYEKL. The germline V and J ends were trimmed by 2 bases and 10 bases, with 15 bases remaining between them. CDR3: CASSQLLVRWEQFF. Here the CDR3 DNA reads TGCGCCAGCAGCCAACTTCTGGTGCGCTGGGAGCAGTTCTTC.

This clone has a single count. The chain uses TRBV19 and TRBJ1-1; the D is unclear. V was pared by 3 bases and J by 0 bases, with 11 bases between. Germline CDR1 reads LNHDA; CDR2 reads SQIVND (reference sequence). The CDR3 sequence is 15 residues long. The CDR3 region has the DNA TGTGCCAGTAGTATGGACCGACTGATGAACACTGAAGCTTTCTTT. Protein sequence: CASSMDRLMNTEAFF.

V gene TRBV20-1 combines with J gene TRBJ1-5; D possibly corresponds to TRBD1 (5 bases). The germline V gene encodes CDR1 DFQATT and CDR2 SNEGSKA (reference sequence). The CDR3 extends over 14 amino acids. V was shortened by 3 bases and J by 6 bases, with 15 bases between the two germline ends. The CDR3 reads CSASIRSGSQPQHF. For the CDR3, the DNA is TGCAGTGCTAGTATTAGATCAGGGAGTCAGCCCCAGCATTTT.

The chain recombines TRBV27 with TRBJ2-2; D call uncertain. The CDR3 totals 16 residues. CDR1 is MNHEY and CDR2 is SMNVEV in the germline V gene (reference sequence). The V and J ends lost 2 bases and 2 bases respectively, with 12 bases between them. In DNA, the CDR3 is TGTGCCAGCAGTTTAGGCCCAGCCTTTAACACCGGGGAGCTGTTTTTT. Protein product: CASSLGPAFNTGELFF.

V is TRBV4-1 and J is TRBJ2-7; no reliable D call. The CDR3 has 16 residues. V dropped 4 bases and J dropped 0 bases, with 16 bases sitting between them. Germline-derived CDR1 and CDR2 are MGHRA and YSYEKL. CDR3 nucleotides: TGCGCCAGCAGCCTTTCCCGTGGCGCAGACTCCTACGAGCAGTACTTC. It yields the protein CASSLSRGADSYEQYF.

The rearrangement links TRBV7-8 to TRBJ2-3; the D gene is possibly TRBD1 (5 bases). This CDR3 has 15 residues. CDR1 is SGHVS and CDR2 is FQNEAQ in the germline V gene. With 5 bases removed from V and 3 bases from J, the gap between germline ends came to 15 bases. CDR3 in amino acids: CASSPNVRATDTQYF. CDR3 in DNA: TGTGCCAGCAGCCCCAATGTCAGGGCTACAGATACGCAGTATTTT.

V is TRBV5-1 and J is TRBJ2-3; 8 nucleotides agree with TRBD2. V shed 4 bases and J 0 bases; nucleotides not matched to a gene: 7. Germline V gene data show CDR1 as SGHRS and CDR2 as YFSETQ. The CDR3 contains 16 residues. The CDR3 DNA sequence: TGCGCCAGCAGCCCGTTAGCGGGGTTAAGCACAGATACGCAGTATTTT. Its protein is CASSPLAGLSTDTQYF. The variable domain in full, completed from reference TRBV5-1 and TRBJ2-3, reads KAGVTQTPRYLIKTRGQQVTLSCSPISGHRSVSWYQQTPGQGLQFLFEYFSETQRNKGNFPGRFSGRQFSNSRSEMNVSTLELGDSALYLCASSPLAGLSTDTQYFGPGTRLTVL.

This chain links TRBV19 with TRBJ2-7; the D is unclear. Germline V gives CDR1 LNHDA, CDR2 SQIVND (reference sequence). The CDR3 spans 13 residues. V lost 5 bases, J lost 4 bases, and 12 bases lay in between. For the CDR3, the DNA is TGTGCCAGTAGTCCAACCGGCCGGTACGAGCAGTACTTC. Encoded protein: CASSPTGRYEQYF.

The chain is built from TRBV9 and TRBJ1-4; D uncertain. In germline, CDR1 is SGDLS, CDR2 YYNGEE. Between the trimmed V and J ends, which lost 0 bases and 8 bases, there was a span of 8 bases. The CDR3 loop spans 13 amino acids. The CDR3 nucleotides read TGTGCCAGCAGCGTAGGGGTTAGCGAAAAACTGTTTTTT. Its translation is CASSVGVSEKLFF.

The chain couples TRBV27 to TRBJ2-5, with D maybe TRBD1 (6 bases). The length of the CDR3 is 13 residues. Germline V gene sequence: CDR1 MNHEY, CDR2 SMNVEV (reference sequence). The V end lost 6 bases, the J end lost 2 bases, and 10 bases lay between the germline ends. The CDR3 nucleotides are TGTGCCAGCAGCGACAGGTGGCAAGAGACCCAGTACTTC. Its translation is CASSDRWQETQYF.

The chain uses TRBV6-5 and TRBJ1-5; TRBD1 aligns across 7 bases. The CDR3 loop spans 14 amino acids. Trimming removed 9 bases from V and 2 bases from J; junction bases left unmatched: 7. CDR1 and CDR2 from the germline V gene are MNHEY and SVGAGI. The CDR3 bases are TGTGCCAGTAGGCGAGGGGGCGGCAATCAGCCCCAGCATTTT. This codes for CASRRGGGNQPQHF.

The CDR3 bases are TGTGCCAGCAGCTTGAGAATGGGCACTGAAGCTTTCTTT. It yields the protein CASSLRMGTEAFF. The J gene is TRBJ1-1, the V gene TRBV5-6; no clear D gene. CDR1 and CDR2 (germline): SGHDT, YYEEEE. CDR3 size: 13 residues. Between the trimmed V and J ends, which lost 1 base and 4 bases, there was a span of 8 bases.

The chain links TRBV4-1 to TRBJ1-1; D remains unclear. Germline V gene data show CDR1 as MGHRA and CDR2 as YSYEKL. The length of the CDR3 is 16 residues. The V end was cut by 5 bases, the J end by 4 bases, with 20 bases between. CDR3 sequence: CASSSMGVNPPTEAFF. The DNA for the CDR3 is TGCGCCAGCAGCTCAATGGGCGTGAACCCCCCCACTGAAGCTTTCTTT.

As for this clone: The sample carries other DNA sequences with the same CDR3. V and J are TRBV6-5 and TRBJ2-7; the D gene is possibly TRBD1 (6 bases). The germline CDR1 and CDR2 sequences are MNHEY and SVGAGI. The length of the CDR3 is 15 residues. Trimming took off 6 bases at V and 0 bases at J, with 15 bases between the two ends. CDR3 sequence reads: CASSPSGTTSYEQYF. CDR3 coding DNA: TGTGCCAGCAGCCCGTCCGGGACAACCTCCTACGAGCAGTACTTC.

For the CDR3, the DNA is TGTGCCAGCAGCCAAACCTTAAGGTTACTCGGTCAGGGCTACACCTTC. Its translation is CASSQTLRLLGQGYTF. The chain employs TRBV3-1 (or the pseudogene TRBV3-2) and TRBJ1-2; D gene unclear. This CDR3 spans 16 amino acids. The germline V gene has CDR1 LGHDT and CDR2 YNNKEL (reference sequence). Trimming cost V 2 bases and J 8 bases, with 21 bases left between them.

The chain joins TRBV5-6 to TRBJ1-1; tentative D call: TRBD1 (5 bases). There are 16 residues in the CDR3. V lost 4 bases, J lost 6 bases, and 22 bases lay in between. Germline lookup yields CDR1 SGHDT and CDR2 YYEEEE. CDR3 protein: CASSTPAGTFRAEAFF. The CDR3 DNA follows: TGTGCCAGCAGCACACCCGCCGGGACTTTCCGCGCTGAAGCTTTCTTT.

The chain carries TRBV7-8 and TRBJ2-5; possibly TRBD2 for D (5 bases). V lost 5 bases and J lost 1, with 17 bases in between. Germline values: CDR1 SGHVS, CDR2 FQNEAQ. This CDR3 is 16 amino acids long. CDR3 sequence: CASSPEGGLGQETQYF. The CDR3 nucleotides are TGTGCCAGCAGCCCCGAGGGTGGGTTGGGCCAAGAGACCCAGTACTTC. The variable domain in full, with the rest retrieved from reference TRBV7-8 and TRBJ2-5, is GAGVSQSPRYKVAKRGQDVALRCDPISGHVSLFWYQQALGQGPEFLTYFQNEAQLDKSGLPSDRFFAERPEGSVSTLKIQRTQQEDSAVYLCASSPEGGLGQETQYFGPGTRLLVL.

The chain couples TRBV7-2 to TRBJ2-1, with TRBD1 identical over 8 bases. Germline V gene lookup returns CDR1 SGHTA and CDR2 FQGNSA. The trim removed 1 base at V and 5 bases at J, leaving 4 bases unmatched. The CDR3 is made up of 15 amino acids. The CDR3 DNA follows: TGTGCCAGCAGCTTAGTGACAGGGGTGAACAATGAGCAGTTCTTC. Protein sequence: CASSLVTGVNNEQFF.